This record looks at one TCR beta chain sequence and its context. As yet, its antigen is unknown. Each patient came to thyroid surgery without any prior treatment (of any kind). The record originates from a study of metastatic and nonmetastatic thyroid tumors. Overall study: The authors compared repertoires across blood and tumor or nodule tissue from malignant and benign thyroid patients.

Study-wide results and caveats: As reported, TCR beta diversity in blood and tumor was significantly higher in malignant thyroid tumors than in benign nodules.

TCRdb re-called the PCR reads via MiXCR. The sample has tens of thousands of clones, less than 60% seen once; the top ten hold around a quarter. V was clipped by 1 base and J by 2 bases, with 11 bases between them. The CDR3 has 14 amino acids. Germline CDR1 DFQATT, CDR2 SNEGSKA (reference sequence). Input material: tumor tissue. The chain joins TRBV20-1 to TRBJ1-1; the D is unclear. This TCR derives from a male donor with papillary thyroid cancer or a benign thyroid nodule (not recorded which). Some clones in this sample may be carry-over from other donors' samples. The CDR3, as DNA: TGCAGTGCTAGAGCTTTGGGGTTAAACACTGAAGCTTTCTTT. Its protein product is CSARALGLNTEAFF.